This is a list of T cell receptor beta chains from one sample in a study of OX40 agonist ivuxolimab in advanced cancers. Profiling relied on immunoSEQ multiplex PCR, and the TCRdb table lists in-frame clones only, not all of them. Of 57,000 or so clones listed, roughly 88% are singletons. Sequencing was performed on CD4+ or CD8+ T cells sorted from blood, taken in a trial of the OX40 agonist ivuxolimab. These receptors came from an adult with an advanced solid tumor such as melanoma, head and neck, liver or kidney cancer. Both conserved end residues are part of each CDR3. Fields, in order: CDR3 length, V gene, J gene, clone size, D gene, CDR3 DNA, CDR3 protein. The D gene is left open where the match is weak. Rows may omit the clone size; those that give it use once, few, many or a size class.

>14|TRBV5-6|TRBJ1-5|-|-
TGTGCCAGCAGCCGCCGGGAGACTAATCAGCCCCAGCATTTT
CASSRRETNQPQHF
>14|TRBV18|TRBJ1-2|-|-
TGTGCCAGCTCACCTGACAGACTCGGGGGTGGCTACACCTTC
CASSPDRLGGGYTF
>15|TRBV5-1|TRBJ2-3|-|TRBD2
TGCGCCAGCAGCTCGGGACTAGCTCACACAGATACGCAGTATTTT
CASSSGLAHTDTQYF
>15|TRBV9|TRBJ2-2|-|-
TGTGCCAGCAGCGCCTCTCCCGGTCTCCCCGGGGAGCTGTTTTTT
CASSASPGLPGELFF
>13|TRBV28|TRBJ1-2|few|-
TGTGCCAGCAGTCCCCCCCGCCCCTATGGCTACACCTTC
CASSPPRPYGYTF
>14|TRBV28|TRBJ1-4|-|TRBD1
TGTGCCAGCAGTTTAGGACAGGCGTTTGGGAAACTGTTTTTT
CASSLGQAFGKLFF
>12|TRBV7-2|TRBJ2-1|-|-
TGTGCCAGCGGGCTAGCGACGAATGAGCAGTTCTTC
CASGLATNEQFF
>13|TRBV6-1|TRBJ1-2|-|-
TGTGCCAGCAGTGTGACAGCGAACTATGGCTACACCTTC
CASSVTANYGYTF
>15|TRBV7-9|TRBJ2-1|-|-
TGTGCCAGCAGCTCGGACAGTCTCCGGGACAATGAGCAGTTCTTC
CASSSDSLRDNEQFF
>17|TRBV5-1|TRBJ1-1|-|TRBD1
TGCGCCAGCAGCTTGGCCCCCACCGGACAGGGGCAACTTGGAGCTTTCTTT
CASSLAPTGQGQLGAFF
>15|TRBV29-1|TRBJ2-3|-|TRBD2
TGCAGCGTTCAAACCGGGACTAGCGGCACAGATACGCAGTATTTT
CSVQTGTSGTDTQYF
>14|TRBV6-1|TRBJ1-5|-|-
TGTGCCAGCAGGCCCGAGGTAGGCGGTCAGCCCCAGCATTTT
CASRPEVGGQPQHF
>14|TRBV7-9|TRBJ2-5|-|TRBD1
TGTGCCACGGCCAGACCGACAGGGACGGTGACCCAGTACTTC
CATARPTGTVTQYF
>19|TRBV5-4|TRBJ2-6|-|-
TGTGCCAGCAGCTTGGAGAGTCGGATCGTCCACTCTGGGGCCAACGTCCTGACTTTC
CASSLESRIVHSGANVLTF
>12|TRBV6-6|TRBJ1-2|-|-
TGTGCCAGCAGTACCCAGACAGATGGCTACACCTTC
CASSTQTDGYTF